One sample yielded the 18 T cell receptor beta chains listed below, sequenced in a study of human versus mouse CDR3 diversity and MHC coevolution. The protocol was immunoSEQ multiplex PCR, while the TCRdb copy is restricted to in-frame clones and leaves out a portion. The top ten clones hold around 18% of a sample with just under 60,000 clones, roughly 94% of them seen once. The sample consisted of naive CD4+ T cells from blood. The subset was: CD45RO-negative CD62L-positive naive CD4 T cells. Receptors originate from a person in their 60s in good health.

The chain couples TRBV6-1 to TRBJ2-5; D is possibly TRBD1 (6 bases). The better agreement between TRBJ2-7 and the DNA end casts doubt on the J call. This CDR3 comprises 14 residues. Germline V gene lookup returns CDR1 MNHNS and CDR2 SASEGT. In DNA, the CDR3 is TGTGCCAGCAGTGAACGGGACAATTCCTACGAGCAGTACTTC. Protein product: CASSERDNSYEQYF.

This chain connects TRBV7-6 to TRBJ2-1, with D perhaps matching TRBD2 (5 bases). CDR1 and CDR2 from the germline V gene are SGHVS and FNYEAQ. The CDR3 sequence is 12 residues long. V was trimmed by 8 bases and J by 3 bases, leaving 8 bases between them. The DNA of the CDR3 is TGTGCCAGCTCGGACTTCTACAATGAGCAGTTCTTC. Amino acid sequence: CASSDFYNEQFF. Looking up the rest from reference TRBV7-6 and TRBJ2-1 gives the full variable domain: GAGVSQSPRYKVTKRGQDVALRCDPISGHVSLYWYRQALGQGPEFLTYFNYEAQQDKSGLPNDRFSAERPEGSISTLTIQRTEQRDSAMYRCASSDFYNEQFFGPGTRLTVL.

The chain uses TRBV5-1 and TRBJ1-1, with TRBD1 as a possible D gene (5 bases). Trimming removed 9 bases from V and 7 bases from J, with 22 bases in between. This CDR3 has 14 residues. CDR1 and CDR2 (germline): SGHRS, YFSETQ. The CDR3 region is CATNLRSGEGEAFF. The CDR3, as DNA: TGCGCCACAAACCTACGATCGGGGGAGGGTGAAGCTTTCTTT.

The V and J genes are TRBV5-1 and TRBJ2-1; maybe TRBD2 (6 bases). The V end was cut by 4 bases, the J end by 0 bases, with 11 bases between. The germline CDR1 and CDR2 sequences are SGHRS and YFSETQ. This CDR3 spans 15 amino acids. CDR3 sequence reads: CASSDSSDSYNEQFF. CDR3 DNA: TGCGCCAGCAGCGACTCTAGCGACTCCTACAATGAGCAGTTCTTC.

The genes are TRBV5-6 and TRBJ1-2; TRBD1 aligns across 9 bases. V was pared by 3 bases and J by 11 bases, with 23 bases of the junction left unmatched. The germline V gene has CDR1 SGHDT and CDR2 YYEEEE. This CDR3 has 18 residues. CDR3 residues: CASSSTGTGLVVGSWYTF. The CDR3 coding sequence is TGTGCCAGCAGCTCCACCGGGACAGGGCTGGTGGTTGGGAGTTGGTACACCTTC.

The DNA for the CDR3 is TGTGCCAGCAGCTACGGGACTACCGGCGGAGAGACCCAGTACTTC. Protein product: CASSYGTTGGETQYF. The V call is TRBV11-3, the J call TRBJ2-5, with 7 positions matching TRBD2. The CDR3 extends over 15 amino acids. Germline V gives CDR1 SGHNT, CDR2 YENEEA. V lost 4 bases, J lost 4 bases, and 9 bases stayed unmatched.

The chain combines TRBV5-1 with TRBJ2-1; 10 bases line up with TRBD1. V dropped 6 bases and J dropped 6; count of bases not matched to a gene: 15. The germline CDR1 and CDR2 sequences are SGHRS and YFSETQ. The CDR3 consists of 17 residues. The CDR3 nucleotides read TGCGCCAGCACCTCCCAGGTAGGGACAGGGGACCTCAATGAGCAGTTCTTC. It is translated as CASTSQVGTGDLNEQFF.

This clone was observed a single time. The chain employs TRBV10-3 and TRBJ2-2; TRBD2 matches at 16 bases. The germline V gene encodes CDR1 ENHRY and CDR2 SYGVKD. The junction had 9 bases not matched to a gene; V was cut back by 10 bases and J by 4 bases. The CDR3 sequence is 17 residues long. Here the CDR3 reads CATTGTSGRAGTGELFF. The CDR3 region has the DNA TGTGCCACGACCGGGACTAGCGGGAGGGCAGGCACCGGGGAGCTGTTTTTT.

The J gene is TRBJ2-7, the V gene TRBV9; D is perhaps TRBD2 (6 bases). Germline CDR1 reads SGDLS; CDR2 reads YYNGEE. This CDR3 has 14 amino acids. The V end lost 0 bases, the J end lost 6 bases, and 13 bases lay between the germline ends. CDR3: CASSVVSGPAEQYF. The CDR3 bases are TGTGCCAGCAGCGTAGTTAGCGGACCTGCCGAGCAGTACTTC.

The V gene is TRBV7-9, the J gene TRBJ2-1; 7 bases fit TRBD2. CDR3 length: 15 amino acids. Losses at the gene ends were 0 bases for V and 7 bases for J; bases not matched to a gene: 6. Germline V CDR1 and CDR2: SEHNR, FQNEAQ (reference sequence). CDR3 sequence: CASSLAAGARNEQFF. The CDR3 DNA follows: TGTGCCAGCAGCTTAGCCGCGGGAGCTAGGAATGAGCAGTTCTTC.

This clone has just one count. CDR3 sequence: CASSLSSAAGAYEQYF. Here the CDR3 DNA reads TGTGCCAGCAGCTTAAGTTCGGCCGCGGGGGCGTACGAGCAGTACTTC. The chain links TRBV7-6 to TRBJ2-7, with D maybe TRBD2 (7 bases). With 2 bases removed from V and 4 bases from J, the gap between germline ends came to 18 bases. This CDR3 comprises 16 residues. Germline lookup yields CDR1 SGHVS and CDR2 FNYEAQ.

This clone was recorded a few times. This chain uses TRBV19 with TRBJ1-3, with 8 bases identical to TRBD1. Germline V gene lookup returns CDR1 LNHDA and CDR2 SQIVND (reference sequence). J lost 2 bases, V lost 3 bases, and 3 bases had no gene match. The CDR3 is 15 residues long. The CDR3 here is CASSIRTGTGNTIYF. CDR3 DNA sequence: TGTGCCAGTAGTATCCGGACAGGGACTGGAAACACCATATATTTT.

This chain uses TRBV27 with TRBJ2-7; 9 bases line up with TRBD1. Per germline, CDR1 MNHEY and CDR2 SMNVEV (reference sequence). Trimming at V came to 4 bases and at J to 6 bases, leaving 7 bases not matched to a gene. The CDR3 extends over 14 amino acids. Written as DNA, the CDR3 is TGTGCCAGCAGTTCCGGGACAGGGTTCGCCGAGCAGTACTTC. It is translated as CASSSGTGFAEQYF.

The chain joins TRBV6-5 to TRBJ1-4; 8 nucleotides line up with TRBD1. V gave up 3 bases and J gave up 8 bases; unmatched junction bases: 8. CDR3 length equals 15 residues. Germline V CDR1 and CDR2: MNHEY, SVGAGI. The CDR3 protein is CASSYGTGLREKLFF. The CDR3 coding sequence is TGTGCCAGCAGTTATGGGACAGGCTTGAGGGAAAAACTGTTTTTT.

The chain carries TRBV28 and TRBJ2-7; TRBD2 matches at 7 bases. CDR1 MDHEN and CDR2 SYDVKM come from the germline V gene. The CDR3 consists of 14 residues. V trimming: 4 bases; J trimming: 3 bases; junction bases outside the gene matches: 6. DNA of the CDR3: TGTGCCAGCAGTTCGGGCGGGAGCCTCTACGAGCAGTACTTC. It codes for CASSSGGSLYEQYF.

The chain is built from TRBV11-3 and TRBJ2-3; the D gene is possibly TRBD2 (6 bases). The CDR3 is 17 residues long. Trimming left V 5 bases short and J 1 base short, with 19 bases between. CDR1 is SGHNT, CDR2 YENEEA, per germline. CDR3 protein: CASSHALGGWGTDTQYF. In DNA, the CDR3 is TGTGCCAGCAGCCACGCGCTCGGGGGTTGGGGCACAGATACGCAGTATTTT.

With respect to this clone: Compared with germline, one end of the junction differs, possibly owing to a read error. This CDR3 is CASSQVVDTEAFF. CDR3 sequence (DNA): TGCGCCAGCAGCCAGGTCGTAGACACGGAAGCTTTCTTT. The V call is TRBV4-1, the J call TRBJ1-1; unclear D gene. From germline, CDR1 is MGHRA and CDR2 YSYEKL. The CDR3 sequence is 13 residues long.

The chain recombines TRBV29-1 with TRBJ2-3; 10 nucleotides agree with TRBD2. CDR3 length equals 14 residues. V trimming: 4 bases; J trimming: 10 bases; junction bases outside the gene matches: 11. The germline V gene encodes CDR1 SQVTM and CDR2 ANQGSEA. CDR3 region: CSVVGRLAGDSQYF. CDR3 DNA: TGCAGCGTTGTGGGCCGGCTAGCGGGAGACTCGCAGTATTTT.